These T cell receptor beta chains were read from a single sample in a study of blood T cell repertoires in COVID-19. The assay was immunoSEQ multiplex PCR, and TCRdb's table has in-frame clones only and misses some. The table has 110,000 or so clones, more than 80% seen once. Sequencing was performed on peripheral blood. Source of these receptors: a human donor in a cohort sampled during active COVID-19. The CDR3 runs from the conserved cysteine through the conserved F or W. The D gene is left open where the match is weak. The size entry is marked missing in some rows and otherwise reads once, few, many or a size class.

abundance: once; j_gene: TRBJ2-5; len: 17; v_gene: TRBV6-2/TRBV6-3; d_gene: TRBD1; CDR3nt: TGTGCCAGCAGCCCTAATCCGACAGGGGGCCGGCAAGAGACCCAGTACTTC; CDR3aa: CASSPNPTGGRQETQYF
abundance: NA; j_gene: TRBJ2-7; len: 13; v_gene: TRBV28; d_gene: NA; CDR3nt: TGTGCCAGCAGTCGGGGACTCAACTACGAGCAGTACTTC; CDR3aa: CASSRGLNYEQYF
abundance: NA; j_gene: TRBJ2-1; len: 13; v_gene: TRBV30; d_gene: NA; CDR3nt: TGTGCCAGTGGACAACTCTCCTACAATGAGCAGTTCTTC; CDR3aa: CASGQLSYNEQFF
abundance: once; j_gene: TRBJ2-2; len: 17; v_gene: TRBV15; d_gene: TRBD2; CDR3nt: TGTGCCACCAGCAGAGATAGACTAGCGGGGATCACCGGGGAGCTGTTTTTT; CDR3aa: CATSRDRLAGITGELFF
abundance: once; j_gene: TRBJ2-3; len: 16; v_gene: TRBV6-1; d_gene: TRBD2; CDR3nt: TGTGCCAGCAGTGAAGGACTAGCGGGAGCTGGTGATACGCAGTATTTT; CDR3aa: CASSEGLAGAGDTQYF
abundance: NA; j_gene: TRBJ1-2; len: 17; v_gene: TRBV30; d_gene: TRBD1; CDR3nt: TGTGCCTGGAGTGTACGTACAGGGGGGACCTCTAACTATGGCTACACCTTC; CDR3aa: CAWSVRTGGTSNYGYTF
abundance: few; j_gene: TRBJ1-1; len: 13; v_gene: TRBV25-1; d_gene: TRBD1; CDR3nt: TGTGCCAGCAGCCGACAGGGGTGGACTGAAGCTTTCTTT; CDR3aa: CASSRQGWTEAFF
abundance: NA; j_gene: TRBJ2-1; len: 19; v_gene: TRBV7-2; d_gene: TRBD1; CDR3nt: TGTGCCAGCAGCTTATTTGTCGGGACAGGAGACCACTCCTACAATGAGCAGTTCTTC; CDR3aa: CASSLFVGTGDHSYNEQFF
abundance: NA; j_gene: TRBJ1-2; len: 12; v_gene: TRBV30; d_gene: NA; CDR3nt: TGTGCCTGGAATCGCCGGAACTATGGCTACACCTTC; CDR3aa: CAWNRRNYGYTF
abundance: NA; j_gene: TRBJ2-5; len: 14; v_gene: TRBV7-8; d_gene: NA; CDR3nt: TGTGCCAGCAGCGACCGGGACATTAAAGAGACCCAGTACTTC; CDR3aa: CASSDRDIKETQYF
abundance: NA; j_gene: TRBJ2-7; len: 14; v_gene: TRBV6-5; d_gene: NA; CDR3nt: TGTGCCAGCAGAGCGGGACACAGATTCTACGAGCAGTACTTC; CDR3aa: CASRAGHRFYEQYF
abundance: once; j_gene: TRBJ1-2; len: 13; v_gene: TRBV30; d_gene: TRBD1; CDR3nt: TGTGCCTGGAGACGGGACAGCAGATATGGCTACACCTTC; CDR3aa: CAWRRDSRYGYTF
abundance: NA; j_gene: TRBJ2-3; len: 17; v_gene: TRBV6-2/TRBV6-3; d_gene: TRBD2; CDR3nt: TGTGCCAGCAGTTACTCGATTCAGCGGGGGGGCTCGGATACGCAGTATTTT; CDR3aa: CASSYSIQRGGSDTQYF
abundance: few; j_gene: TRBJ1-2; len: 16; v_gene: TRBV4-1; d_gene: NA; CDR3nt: TGCGCCAGCAGCCAAGATCGAGCCAGGACTAACTATGGCTACACCTTC; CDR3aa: CASSQDRARTNYGYTF
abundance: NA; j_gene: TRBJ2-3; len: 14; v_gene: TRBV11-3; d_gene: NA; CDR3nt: TGTGCCAGCAGCTTAGAAGCGGGCACAGATACGCAGTATTTT; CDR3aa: CASSLEAGTDTQYF
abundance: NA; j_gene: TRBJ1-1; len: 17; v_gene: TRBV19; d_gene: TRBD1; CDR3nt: TGTGCCAGTAGTCCCCGACAGGGCATATACATGAACACTGAAGCTTTCTTT; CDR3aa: CASSPRQGIYMNTEAFF